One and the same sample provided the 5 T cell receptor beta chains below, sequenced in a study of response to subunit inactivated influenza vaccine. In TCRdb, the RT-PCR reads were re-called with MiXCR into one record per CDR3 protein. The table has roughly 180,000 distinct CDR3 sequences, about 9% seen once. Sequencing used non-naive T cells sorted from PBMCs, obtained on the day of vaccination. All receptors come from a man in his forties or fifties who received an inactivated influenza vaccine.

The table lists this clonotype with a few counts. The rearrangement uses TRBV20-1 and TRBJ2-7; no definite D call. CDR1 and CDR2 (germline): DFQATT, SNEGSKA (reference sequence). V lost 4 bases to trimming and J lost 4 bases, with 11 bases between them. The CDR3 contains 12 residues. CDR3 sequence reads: CSAIGAFYEQYF. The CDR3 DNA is TGCAGTGCTATAGGAGCCTTTTACGAGCAGTACTTC.

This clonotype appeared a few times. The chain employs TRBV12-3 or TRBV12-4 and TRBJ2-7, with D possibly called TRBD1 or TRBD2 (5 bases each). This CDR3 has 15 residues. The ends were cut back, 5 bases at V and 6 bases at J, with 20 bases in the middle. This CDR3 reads CASSQYRGRGSEQYF. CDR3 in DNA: TGTGCCAGCAGTCAGTACCGTGGTCGGGGCAGCGAGCAGTACTTC.

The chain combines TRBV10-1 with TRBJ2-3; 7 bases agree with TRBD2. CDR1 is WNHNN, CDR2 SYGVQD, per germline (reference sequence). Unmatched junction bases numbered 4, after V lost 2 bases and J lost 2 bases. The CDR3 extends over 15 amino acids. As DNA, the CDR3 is TGCGCCAGCAGTGAGATGCGGGGGTACACAGATACGCAGTATTTT. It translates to CASSEMRGYTDTQYF.

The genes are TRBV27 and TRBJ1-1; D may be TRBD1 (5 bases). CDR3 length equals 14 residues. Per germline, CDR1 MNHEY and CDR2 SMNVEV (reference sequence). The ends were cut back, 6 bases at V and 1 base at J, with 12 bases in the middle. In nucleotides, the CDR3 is TGTGCCAGCAGAATAAGGGGCAAGAACACTGAAGCTTTCTTT. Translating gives CASRIRGKNTEAFF.

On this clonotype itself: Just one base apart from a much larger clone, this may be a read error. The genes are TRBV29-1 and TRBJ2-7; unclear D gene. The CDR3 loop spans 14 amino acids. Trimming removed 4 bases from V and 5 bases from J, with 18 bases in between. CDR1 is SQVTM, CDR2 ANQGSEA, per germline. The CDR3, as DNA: TGCAGCGTTGCCTTAAGTTCGACCCCCAACGAGCAGTACTTC. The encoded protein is CSVALSSTPNEQYF.